This T cell receptor (beta chain) was profiled in a study of T cell changes during pregnancy in multiple sclerosis. Clones were sequenced by immunoSEQ multiplex PCR, and TCRdb holds only the in-frame ones, with some missing. The data show more than 85,000 clones, roughly 94% seen once. The CDR3 consists of 14 residues. CDR1 and CDR2 (germline): SQVTM, ANQGSEA. The V and J ends lost 4 bases and 2 bases, in that order; junction bases with no gene match: 6. The material sequenced was peripheral blood, taken after pregnancy. This receptor was obtained from a female donor in good health, enrolled as a control in a pregnancy study. The rearrangement uses TRBV29-1 and TRBJ2-3; 7 bases are shared with TRBD2. CDR3 sequence: CSVGGLADTDTQYF. The CDR3 region has the DNA TGCAGCGTTGGAGGTCTAGCGGACACAGATACGCAGTATTTT.